These 17 T cell receptor beta chains originate from one sample sequenced in a study of early stage breast cancer tumors. The assay was immunoSEQ multiplex PCR, and TCRdb's table has in-frame clones only and misses some. The table records some 30,000 clones, 80% to 90% of them present only once. What was sequenced was blood. These receptor sequences come from a person in their fifties with breast cancer.

The V and J genes are TRBV6-6 and TRBJ2-7, with unresolved D. Trimming took 4 bases from V and 3 from J, leaving 7 bases between them. The CDR3 loop spans 12 amino acids. The V gene's germline CDR1 is MNHNY and CDR2 SVGAGI (reference sequence). The CDR3 DNA sequence: TGTGCCAGCAGTTCCACAAGCTACGAGCAGTACTTC. Protein product: CASSSTSYEQYF.

This clone was detected a few times. V is TRBV16 and J is TRBJ2-7; the match to TRBD1 covers 12 bases. Trimming cost V 0 bases and J 5 bases; bases outside gene matches: 2. The germline gives CDR1 KGHSY, CDR2 FQNENV. The CDR3 runs 15 residues. The CDR3 reads CASSQSGQGAHEQYF. DNA for the CDR3: TGTGCCAGCAGCCAATCGGGACAGGGGGCCCACGAGCAGTACTTC.

This chain links TRBV15 with TRBJ2-5; 9 bases are shared with TRBD1. Germline trimming cut 2 bases from V and 2 bases from J; bases unmatched to any gene: 6. Germline CDR1 and CDR2: LNHNV and YYDKDF (reference sequence). There are 16 residues in the CDR3. CDR3 residues: CATSRSDRGYQETQYF. CDR3 sequence (DNA): TGTGCCACCAGCAGATCAGACAGGGGGTATCAAGAGACCCAGTACTTC.

The count of this clone is one. V is TRBV2 and J is TRBJ2-5; D gene unclear. The length of the CDR3 is 10 residues. Trimming removed 6 bases at V and 5 bases at J, with 4 bases between. Germline CDR1 is SNHLY and CDR2 is FYNNEI. The CDR3 loop reads CASRGETQYF. The CDR3 bases are TGTGCCAGCAGGGGCGAGACCCAGTACTTC.

The chain is built from TRBV4-1 and TRBJ1-2, with D possibly TRBD1 on 6 matching bases. This CDR3 region has 15 residues. The ends were cut back, 0 bases at V and 5 bases at J, with 13 bases in the middle. Looked up from germline, CDR1 is MGHRA and CDR2 is YSYEKL. The CDR3 region is CASSQEGRGGYGYTF. CDR3 in DNA: TGCGCCAGCAGCCAAGAAGGCAGGGGAGGGTATGGCTACACCTTC.

V and J are TRBV5-1 and TRBJ1-5; D is ambiguous. CDR1 and CDR2 (germline): SGHRS, YFSETQ. The CDR3 length is 15 residues. V lost 4 bases and J 7 bases, leaving 18 bases between the germline ends. CDR3 amino acids: CASSPTTGSLQPQHF. CDR3 coding DNA: TGCGCCAGCAGCCCTACAACCGGGTCCCTGCAGCCCCAGCATTTT.

The V call is TRBV5-6, the J call TRBJ1-5; D may be TRBD1 (5 bases). The germline CDR1 and CDR2 sequences are SGHDT and YYEEEE. Trimming pared 0 bases from V and 2 bases from J, leaving 15 bases between. The CDR3 length is 17 residues. The CDR3 DNA reads as TGTGCCAGCAGCTTGGCCGGATCGGGGGATGGCAATCAGCCCCAGCATTTT. Translated, it gives CASSLAGSGDGNQPQHF.

The chain employs TRBV28 and TRBJ1-5, with a possible D match to TRBD1 (6 bases). This CDR3 contains 14 residues. The V end lost 8 bases, the J end lost 2 bases, and 13 bases lay between the germline ends. CDR1 and CDR2 (germline): MDHEN, SYDVKM. CDR3 amino acids: CASSQGTGNQPQHF. CDR3 sequence (DNA): TGTGCCAGCTCCCAGGGGACGGGCAATCAGCCCCAGCATTTT.

The chain couples TRBV4-2 to TRBJ2-1; 11 bases are shared with TRBD2. V trimming: 0 bases; J trimming: 6 bases; junction bases outside the gene matches: 7. Looked up from germline, CDR1 is LGHNA and CDR2 is YNFKEQ. This CDR3 contains 17 residues. The CDR3 protein is CASSQDRLAGGTNEQFF. In DNA, the CDR3 is TGTGCCAGCAGCCAAGATCGGCTAGCGGGGGGAACCAATGAGCAGTTCTTC.

This chain links TRBV21-1 with TRBJ1-2; TRBD1, the table's D call, was not compared with the DNA. TRBV21-1 is a known pseudogene. The CDR3 extends over 13 amino acids. The DNA for the CDR3 is TGTGCCAGCAGCAAAGTTCAGGTCGGTGGCTACACCTTC. Its protein product is CASSKVQVGGYTF.

The chain links TRBV7-2 to TRBJ2-7, with TRBD2 as a possible D gene (5 bases). Deletions cut 5 bases from V and 4 bases from J, with 9 bases between. The germline CDR1 and CDR2 sequences are SGHTA and FQGNSA. The CDR3 covers 12 residues. Here the CDR3 reads CASSLTGYEQYF. The CDR3 DNA is TGTGCCAGCAGCCTCACGGGGTACGAGCAGTACTTC.

The chain joins TRBV19 to TRBJ1-5, with TRBD1 matching 7 bases. CDR3 length: 16 residues. The germline V gene encodes CDR1 LNHDA and CDR2 SQIVND (reference sequence). V was clipped by 2 bases and J by 2 bases; unmatched bases: 6. In DNA, the CDR3 is TGTGCCAGTAGTATACAAAGGACAGGTGGCAATCAGCCCCAGCATTTT. Amino acids: CASSIQRTGGNQPQHF.

The CDR3 region has the DNA TGTGCCAGCAGCTTAGCGACGGGGTTCTCTGAAGCTTTCTTT. Its protein product is CASSLATGFSEAFF. The chain has TRBV7-2 and TRBJ1-1, with no clear D. The germline CDR1 and CDR2 sequences are SGHTA and FQGNSA. V was trimmed by 0 bases and J by 6 bases, leaving 11 bases between them. This CDR3 region has 14 residues.

V usage is TRBV7-6 and J usage is TRBJ2-7; D is perhaps TRBD1 (5 bases). The V end was cut by 6 bases, the J end by 6 bases, with 15 bases between. The CDR3 is 13 amino acids. Looked up from germline, CDR1 is SGHVS and CDR2 is FNYEAQ. CDR3 sequence: CASSQAGKGEQYF. The CDR3 coding sequence is TGTGCCAGCAGTCAGGCAGGGAAAGGCGAGCAGTACTTC.

This chain connects TRBV5-1 to TRBJ1-3; TRBD1 aligns across 11 bases. The CDR3 runs 17 residues. J was trimmed by 3 bases and V by 2 bases; bases with no gene match: 7. The germline V gene encodes CDR1 SGHRS and CDR2 YFSETQ. This CDR3 is CASSLGGQGAFGNTIYF. In DNA form, the CDR3 reads TGCGCCAGCAGCTTAGGCGGACAGGGGGCGTTTGGAAACACCATATATTTT.

J is TRBJ1-2 and V is TRBV11-2; maybe TRBD1 (6 bases). The germline V gene has CDR1 SGHAT and CDR2 FQNNGV. This CDR3 is 14 amino acids long. Trimming left V 7 bases short and J 2 bases short, with 14 bases between. This CDR3 reads CASTRSGGNYGYTF. CDR3 sequence (DNA): TGTGCCAGCACCAGAAGCGGGGGCAACTATGGCTACACCTTC.

The chain carries TRBV18 and TRBJ2-1; 7 nucleotides agree with TRBD1. Per the germline V gene, CDR1 is KGHSH and CDR2 is LQKENI. V lost 5 bases to trimming and J lost 7 bases; unmatched junction nucleotides: 8. CDR3 length: 14 amino acids. CDR3 region: CASSTLDRANEQFF. In DNA, the CDR3 is TGTGCCAGCTCAACTCTAGACAGGGCAAATGAGCAGTTCTTC.